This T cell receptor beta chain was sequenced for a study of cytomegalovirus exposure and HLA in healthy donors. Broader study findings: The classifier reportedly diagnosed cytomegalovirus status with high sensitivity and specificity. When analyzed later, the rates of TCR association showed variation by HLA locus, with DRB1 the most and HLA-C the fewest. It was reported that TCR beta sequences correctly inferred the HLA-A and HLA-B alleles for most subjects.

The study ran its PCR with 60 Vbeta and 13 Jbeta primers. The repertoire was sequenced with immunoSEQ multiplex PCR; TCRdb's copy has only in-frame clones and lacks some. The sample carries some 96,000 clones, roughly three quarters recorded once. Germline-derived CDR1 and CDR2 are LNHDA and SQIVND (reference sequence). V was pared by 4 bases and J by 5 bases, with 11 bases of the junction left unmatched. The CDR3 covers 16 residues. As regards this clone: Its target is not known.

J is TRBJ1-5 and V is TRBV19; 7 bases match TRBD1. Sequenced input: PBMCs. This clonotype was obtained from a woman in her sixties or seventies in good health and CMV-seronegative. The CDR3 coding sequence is TGTGCCAGTAGTACCCGAAGGGGGCACCGGGATCAGCCCCAGCATTTT. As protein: CASSTRRGHRDQPQHF. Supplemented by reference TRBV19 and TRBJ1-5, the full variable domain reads DGGITQSPKYLFRKEGQNVTLSCEQNLNHDAMYWYRQDPGQGLRLIYYSQIVNDFQKGDIAEGYSVSREKKESFPLTVTSAQKNPTAFYLCASSTRRGHRDQPQHFGDGTRLSIL.